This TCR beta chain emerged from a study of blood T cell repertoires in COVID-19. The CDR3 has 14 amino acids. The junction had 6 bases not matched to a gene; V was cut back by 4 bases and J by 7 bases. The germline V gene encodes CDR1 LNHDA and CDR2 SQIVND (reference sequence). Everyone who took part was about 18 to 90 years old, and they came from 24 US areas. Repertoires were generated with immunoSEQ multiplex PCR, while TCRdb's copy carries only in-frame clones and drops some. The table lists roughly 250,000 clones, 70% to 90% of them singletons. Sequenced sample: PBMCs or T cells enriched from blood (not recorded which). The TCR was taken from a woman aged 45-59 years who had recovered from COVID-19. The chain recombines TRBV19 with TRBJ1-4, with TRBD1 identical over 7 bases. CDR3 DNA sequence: TGTGCCAGTAGTAAAGACTACAGGGGTGAAAAACTGTTTTTT. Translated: CASSKDYRGEKLFF.